These 29 T cell receptor beta chains were all obtained from the same sample, sequenced in a study of blood T cell repertoires in COVID-19. The data were produced by immunoSEQ multiplex PCR, yet TCRdb's version contains in-frame clones alone and is incomplete. The sample has tens of thousands of clones, 75% to 90% seen once. Sequencing was performed on peripheral blood. All receptors come from a woman aged 80 or older with acute or convalescent COVID-19.

The V gene is TRBV5-4, the J gene TRBJ1-2, with unresolved D. The germline CDR1 and CDR2 sequences are SGHNT and YYREEE (reference sequence). This CDR3 has 14 amino acids. V lost 0 bases and J 5 bases, leaving 11 bases between the germline ends. The CDR3 bases are TGTGCCAGCAGCTTGGACCCCGGAGGGTATGGCTACACCTTC. Amino acid sequence: CASSLDPGGYGYTF.

The rearrangement links TRBV2 to TRBJ2-7; TRBD2 matches at 8 bases. The germline gives CDR1 SNHLY, CDR2 FYNNEI. The junction had 7 bases not matched to a gene; V was cut back by 8 bases and J by 1 base. The CDR3 sequence is 14 residues long. CDR3 region: CASLLAELSYEQYF. The CDR3 region has the DNA TGTGCCAGCTTACTAGCGGAGCTGTCCTACGAGCAGTACTTC.

This rearrangement joins TRBV30 to TRBJ2-1; TRBD2 aligns across 8 bases. Germline trimming cut 5 bases from V and 4 bases from J; bases unmatched to any gene: 10. Germline values: CDR1 GTSNPN, CDR2 SVGIG (reference sequence). This CDR3 comprises 15 residues. CDR3 amino acids: CAWDFFGTSYNEQFF. The CDR3 DNA is TGTGCCTGGGACTTCTTTGGGACTAGTTACAATGAGCAGTTCTTC.

The genes are TRBV7-2 and TRBJ1-5; D is unresolved. The CDR3 loop spans 13 amino acids. Germline V gene sequence: CDR1 SGHTA, CDR2 FQGNSA. Trimming pared 2 bases from V and 3 bases from J, leaving 5 bases between. CDR3 loop: CASSLIYNQPQHF. As DNA, the CDR3 is TGTGCCAGCAGCTTAATATACAATCAGCCCCAGCATTTT.

By proportion, this clone is medium-sized. The chain is built from TRBV19 and TRBJ2-1; D might be TRBD2 (7 bases). Trimming took 5 bases from V and 3 from J, leaving 11 bases between them. The V gene's germline CDR1 is LNHDA and CDR2 SQIVND (reference sequence). CDR3 size: 14 residues. CDR3 DNA: TGTGCCAGTAGTCCGGGGGGCTACTACAATGAGCAGTTCTTC. This encodes CASSPGGYYNEQFF.

The chain links TRBV5-1 to TRBJ1-2, with TRBD1 as a possible D gene (6 bases). Trimming removed 0 bases from V and 4 bases from J, with 13 bases in between. The germline gives CDR1 SGHRS, CDR2 YFSETQ. This CDR3 is 15 amino acids long. CDR3 coding DNA: TGCGCCAGCAGCTTGGACAGGGAGCCAAGCTATGGCTACACCTTC. Its translation is CASSLDREPSYGYTF. The full variable domain, completed using reference TRBV5-1 and TRBJ1-2, is KAGVTQTPRYLIKTRGQQVTLSCSPISGHRSVSWYQQTPGQGLQFLFEYFSETQRNKGNFPGRFSGRQFSNSRSEMNVSTLELGDSALYLCASSLDREPSYGYTFGSGTRLTVV.

This clone was seen a handful of times. The chain is built from TRBV7-3 and TRBJ1-2, with unresolved D. Trimming stripped 1 base from V and 8 bases from J, with 11 bases between. The CDR3 totals 13 residues. Germline CDR1 is SGHTA and CDR2 is FQGTGA. The CDR3, as DNA: TGTGCCAGCAGCTTAATATCTGGGCAAGGCTACACCTTC. Protein: CASSLISGQGYTF. Combining the CDR3 with reference TRBV7-3 and TRBJ1-2 gives the whole variable domain GAGVSQTPSNKVTEKGKYVELRCDPISGHTALYWYRQSLGQGPEFLIYFQGTGAADDSGLPNDRFFAVRPEGSVSTLKIQRTERGDSAVYLCASSLISGQGYTFGSGTRLTVV.

The genes are TRBV18 and TRBJ2-7; 7 bases are a match to TRBD1. The CDR3 runs 17 residues. Trimming took 3 bases from V and 4 from J; bases not matched to a gene: 15. Germline V gene sequence: CDR1 KGHSH, CDR2 LQKENI. In DNA, the CDR3 is TGTGCCAGCTCACCGTGGGCCGAACAGGGGTTTATGTACGAGCAGTACTTC. Translated: CASSPWAEQGFMYEQYF.

This clone came up a few times. V usage is TRBV27 and J usage is TRBJ2-4, with TRBD1 as a possible D gene (6 bases). Germline-derived CDR1 and CDR2 are MNHEY and SMNVEV (reference sequence). The V gene lost 5 bases and the J gene lost 0 bases, with 17 bases spanning the gap. There are 17 residues in the CDR3. The CDR3 DNA is TGTGCCAGCAGTCCGGCCCTCCACAGGGCAGCCAAAAACATTCAGTACTTC. Its protein product is CASSPALHRAAKNIQYF.

This clone was recorded a few times. The CDR3 sequence: CASSLVLVVAGGSYEQYF. The DNA of the CDR3 is TGTGCCAGCAGCTTAGTCCTAGTGGTAGCGGGGGGGAGCTACGAGCAGTACTTC. This sequence joins TRBV7-2 and TRBJ2-7; 11 positions match TRBD2. This CDR3 has 18 residues. CDR1 and CDR2 (germline): SGHTA, FQGNSA. With V trimmed by 1 base and J by 3 bases, 11 bases remained unmatched.

The rearrangement links TRBV5-1 to TRBJ2-6; TRBD1 matches 8 bases. The V gene's germline CDR1 is SGHRS and CDR2 YFSETQ. Trimming cost V 4 bases and J 3 bases; bases outside gene matches: 3. CDR3 size: 15 residues. The CDR3 nucleotides read TGCGCCAGCAGCATACAGGGGGTTGGGGCCAACGTCCTGACTTTC. Residues: CASSIQGVGANVLTF.

This rearrangement joins TRBV6-6 to TRBJ1-5; D gene ambiguous. V was pared by 1 base and J by 12 bases, with 13 bases between. Germline CDR1 reads MNHNY; CDR2 reads SVGAGI (reference sequence). The CDR3 covers 13 residues. This CDR3 is CASSYLTGGDQHF. CDR3 sequence (DNA): TGTGCCAGCAGTTACTTGACGGGAGGTGACCAGCATTTT.

As concerns this clone: This specimen includes other DNA sequences encoding the same CDR3. V and J are TRBV5-1 and TRBJ2-5; 8 nucleotides align to TRBD2. V lost 0 bases and J lost 2; bases outside the gene matches: 6. Germline CDR1 SGHRS, CDR2 YFSETQ. CDR3 size: 16 residues. CDR3 in amino acids: CASSLAGSGAQETQYF. The CDR3 DNA sequence: TGCGCCAGCAGCTTGGCCGGTAGCGGGGCACAAGAGACCCAGTACTTC.

CDR3 sequence (DNA): TGCGCCAGCAGCTCGGAGGGACAGGGGGCGCGAGGTACTGAAGCTTTCTTT. This translates into CASSSEGQGARGTEAFF. The rearrangement uses TRBV5-1 and TRBJ1-1; 12 bases fit TRBD1. The CDR3 runs to 17 residues. The germline V gene encodes CDR1 SGHRS and CDR2 YFSETQ. J gave up 5 bases and V 3 bases, and 11 bases lay outside the gene matches.

This clone was seen only once. Here the CDR3 DNA reads TGTGCCAGCAGCTACAATAGGAACACTGAAGCTTTCTTT. Translation: CASSYNRNTEAFF. The chain recombines TRBV6-5 with TRBJ1-1; D remains unclear. V dropped 6 bases and J dropped 1 base, with 9 bases sitting between them. CDR3 length: 13 residues. CDR1 and CDR2 from the germline V gene are MNHEY and SVGAGI.

This chain connects TRBV30 to TRBJ2-7; TRBD1 agrees at 10 bases. V lost 3 bases and J lost 5; bases outside the gene matches: 10. CDR3 size: 15 residues. Germline lookup yields CDR1 GTSNPN and CDR2 SVGIG (reference sequence). CDR3 amino acids: CAWRIRDRGRDEQYF. The CDR3 DNA follows: TGTGCCTGGAGGATCCGGGACAGGGGAAGGGACGAGCAGTACTTC.

The DNA for the CDR3 is TGTGCCAGCAACCCCGACAGGGTCTATGGCTACACCTTC. Translated, it gives CASNPDRVYGYTF. The chain recombines TRBV7-9 with TRBJ1-2; 7 nucleotides agree with TRBD1. The trim removed 7 bases at V and 4 bases at J, leaving 6 bases unmatched. The CDR3 consists of 13 residues. Germline V gene lookup returns CDR1 SEHNR and CDR2 FQNEAQ (reference sequence). Combining the CDR3 with reference TRBV7-9 and TRBJ1-2 gives the whole variable domain DTGVSQNPRHKITKRGQNVTFRCDPISEHNRLYWYRQTLGQGPEFLTYFQNEAQLEKSRLLSDRFSAERPKGSFSTLEIQRTEQGDSAMYLCASNPDRVYGYTFGSGTRLTVV.

The genes are TRBV19 and TRBJ2-1, with 7 bases matching TRBD1. The J segment lost 3 bases and the V segment lost 5 bases, leaving 13 bases of the junction unmatched. Germline V lookup: CDR1 LNHDA, CDR2 SQIVND (reference sequence). The CDR3 is made up of 17 amino acids. The CDR3 nucleotides are TGTGCCAGTAGTGCCCCTAAACCCGGGACAGTCTACAATGAGCAGTTCTTC. Protein product: CASSAPKPGTVYNEQFF.

The gene calls are TRBV4-1 and TRBJ1-2; TRBD1 aligns across 9 bases. The germline CDR1 and CDR2 sequences are MGHRA and YSYEKL. This CDR3 region has 16 residues. The V segment lost 3 bases and the J segment 1 base; nucleotides outside the gene matches: 6. CDR3 amino acids: CASSQAGTGSNYGYTF. In DNA form, the CDR3 reads TGCGCCAGCAGCCAGGCCGGGACAGGGAGTAACTATGGCTACACCTTC.

V is TRBV5-6 and J is TRBJ1-1, with a possible D match to TRBD1 (6 bases). Looked up from germline, CDR1 is SGHDT and CDR2 is YYEEEE. The CDR3 has 15 residues. Trimming stripped 1 base from V and 1 base from J, with 11 bases between. The CDR3 DNA is TGTGCCAGCAGCTTGTGGTTGGACAGGAACACTGAAGCTTTCTTT. Its protein is CASSLWLDRNTEAFF.

The rearrangement uses TRBV11-2 and TRBJ2-3, with TRBD2 matching 7 bases. CDR1 is SGHAT, CDR2 FQNNGV, per germline. J lost 3 bases, V lost 3 bases, and 9 bases had no gene match. The CDR3 has 16 amino acids. This chain's CDR3 is CASSLGEGLRTDTQYF. In DNA form, the CDR3 reads TGTGCCAGCAGCTTGGGGGAGGGACTTCGAACAGATACGCAGTATTTT.

The chain uses TRBV19 and TRBJ2-3; D unresolved. The CDR3 covers 15 residues. The V end was cut by 2 bases, the J end by 5 bases, with 14 bases between. Germline CDR1 is LNHDA and CDR2 is SQIVND (reference sequence). The CDR3 reads CASSIYTPPRDTQYF. CDR3 nucleotide sequence: TGTGCCAGTAGTATATATACCCCCCCGAGAGATACGCAGTATTTT.

The chain employs TRBV15 and TRBJ1-5; maybe TRBD1 (5 bases). V lost 6 bases to trimming and J lost 6 bases, with 12 bases between them. Germline V gives CDR1 LNHNV, CDR2 YYDKDF (reference sequence). The CDR3 has 13 amino acids. CDR3 coding DNA: TGTGCCACCAGGGGGCGATCGGCTCAGCCCCAGCATTTT. Translated, it gives CATRGRSAQPQHF.

This clone was observed a handful of times. The genes are TRBV11-3 and TRBJ2-2, with 7 bases matching TRBD2. Germline values: CDR1 SGHNT, CDR2 YENEEA. Unmatched junction bases numbered 8, after V lost 5 bases and J lost 5 bases. The CDR3 runs 15 residues. The CDR3 region has the DNA TGTGCCAGCAGCCCCGGAATTAGCGGGACCGGGGAGCTGTTTTTT. Its translation: CASSPGISGTGELFF.

The V gene is TRBV2, the J gene TRBJ2-3; 12 positions match TRBD2. CDR1 and CDR2 from the germline V gene are SNHLY and FYNNEI. This CDR3 comprises 16 residues. Trimming took 6 bases from V and 5 from J; bases not matched to a gene: 9. This chain's CDR3 is CASRRLAGDSGDTQYF. CDR3 sequence (DNA): TGTGCCAGCAGAAGACTAGCGGGAGATTCGGGAGATACGCAGTATTTT.

In its sample, this clone was seen once. J is TRBJ2-6 and V is TRBV29-1, with D tentatively TRBD2 (5 bases). V was cut by 1 base and J by 1 base, with 5 bases left in between. This CDR3 region has 14 residues. Germline CDR1 is SQVTM and CDR2 is ANQGSEA. The CDR3 loop reads CSVEGGSGANVLTF. CDR3 nucleotide sequence: TGCAGCGTTGAAGGAGGGTCTGGGGCCAACGTCCTGACTTTC. The full variable domain, in which reference TRBV29-1 and TRBJ2-6 provide the parts outside the CDR3, is SAVISQKPSRDICQRGTSLTIQCQVDSQVTMMFWYRQQPGQSLTLIATANQGSEATYESGFVIDKFPISRPNLTFSTLTVSNMSPEDSSIYLCSVEGGSGANVLTFGAGSRLTVL.

This chain connects TRBV7-9 to TRBJ2-1; the match to TRBD2 covers 13 bases. Per germline, CDR1 SEHNR and CDR2 FQNEAQ (reference sequence). CDR3 length equals 18 residues. With V trimmed by 5 bases and J by 6 bases, 13 bases remained unmatched. CDR3 loop: CASSPLTSGGTLANEQFF. The CDR3 DNA follows: TGTGCCAGCAGCCCCTTGACTAGCGGGGGGACCTTGGCCAATGAGCAGTTCTTC.

This chain uses TRBV5-1 with TRBJ2-7; 10 bases are a match to TRBD2. The J segment lost 4 bases and the V segment lost 6 bases, leaving 7 bases of the junction unmatched. The V gene's germline CDR1 is SGHRS and CDR2 YFSETQ. The length of the CDR3 is 14 residues. The CDR3 sequence is CASTMSGGAYEQYF. CDR3 bases: TGCGCCAGCACCATGAGCGGGGGGGCTTACGAGCAGTACTTC.

The chain uses TRBV19 and TRBJ1-5, with TRBD1 as a possible D gene (6 bases). V lost 5 bases, J lost 4 bases, and 12 bases lay in between. The germline V gene encodes CDR1 LNHDA and CDR2 SQIVND (reference sequence). CDR3 length: 14 amino acids. The CDR3 region is CASSRTAVNQPQHF. As DNA, the CDR3 is TGTGCCAGTAGTCGGACAGCAGTAAATCAGCCCCAGCATTTT.